This T cell receptor (beta chain) was obtained from a study of Graves' ophthalmopathy and Graves' hyperthyroidism. This clonotype appeared many times. Patients with other autoimmune diseases, uncontrolled infections, pregnancy or lactation were excluded. The CDR3 consists of 13 residues. V dropped 8 bases and J dropped 0; count of bases not matched to a gene: 3. Germline V CDR1 and CDR2: MNHNS, SASEGT. Amplified TCR beta CDR3 regions were obtained using RNA transcripts as template. A first-round RT-PCR used HTBI primers, followed by a second-round multiplex PCR. MiXCR, run by TCRdb on the multiplex PCR reads, gives a single entry per CDR3 protein. The sample holds nearly 400,000 distinct CDR3 sequences; around 20% are singletons and the top ten take 1.5% to 2%.

The rearrangement links TRBV6-1 to TRBJ1-1, with 7 bases lining up with TRBD1. The receptor was isolated from a woman younger than 30 with Graves' ophthalmopathy. The sequenced sample was peripheral blood. The DNA of the CDR3 is TGTGCCAGCGGGGGACAGTTGAACACTGAAGCTTTCTTT. Translating it yields CASGGQLNTEAFF.